This T cell receptor (beta chain) is from a study of cytotoxic CD8 clonotypes in ibrutinib-treated CLL. Turning to the study itself: Partial responders around 24, complete 2; 12 progressed and roughly 14 stayed in remission by median 68 months.

The data were produced by immunoSEQ multiplex PCR, yet TCRdb's version contains in-frame clones alone and is incomplete. Altogether about 29,000 clones are present, more than 75% being singletons, with the ten largest covering about half. Study-level findings and limits: Few clonotypes were public, and these shrank or held steady under treatment. Lymph node repertoires were not studied, and sampling times were unmatched.

Regarding this clone: As yet, its antigen is unknown.

This clonotype was obtained from a human donor with chronic lymphocytic leukemia. The input for sequencing was PBMCs, taken after 36 months of ibrutinib treatment.

CDR3 in amino acids: CASSQAEGVSWTGAFTDTQYF. DNA for the CDR3: TGCGCCAGCAGCCAAGCCGAAGGGGTCAGTTGGACAGGGGCTTTCACAGATACGCAGTATTTT. V gene TRBV4-1 combines with J gene TRBJ2-3; 9 positions match TRBD1. V was clipped by 1 base and J by 2 bases; unmatched bases: 19. The CDR3 has 21 amino acids. CDR1 and CDR2 (germline): MGHRA, YSYEKL.